Presented here are 10 T cell receptor beta chains from one specimen sequenced in a study of blood T cell repertoires in COVID-19. The assay was immunoSEQ multiplex PCR, and TCRdb's table has in-frame clones only and misses some. The data contain about 120,000 clones, roughly 69% of them singletons. Material: peripheral blood. The receptors here all came from a woman between 70 and 85 years old with acute or convalescent COVID-19.

This clone was counted a single time. The chain carries TRBV11-2 and TRBJ1-1; possibly TRBD1 for D (5 bases). V was clipped by 5 bases and J by 4 bases, with 14 bases between them. Germline V gene data show CDR1 as SGHAT and CDR2 as FQNNGV. This CDR3 is 14 amino acids long. The CDR3 region has the DNA TGTGCCAGCAGCGGGGCCCAGGGAGGCACTGAAGCTTTCTTT. This translates into CASSGAQGGTEAFF. The full variable domain, completed using reference TRBV11-2 and TRBJ1-1, is EAGVAQSPRYKIIEKRQSVAFWCNPISGHATLYWYQQILGQGPKLLIQFQNNGVVDDSQLPKDRFSAERLKGVDSTLKIQPAKLEDSAVYLCASSGAQGGTEAFFGQGTRLTVV.

The gene calls are TRBV28 and TRBJ1-5; a possible D gene is TRBD1 (6 bases). Trimming took 1 base from V and 0 from J, leaving 13 bases between them. Germline CDR1 is MDHEN and CDR2 is SYDVKM. The CDR3 covers 17 residues. CDR3 amino acids: CASSLFRGAHSNQPQHF. The CDR3 DNA sequence: TGTGCCAGCAGTTTATTTCGGGGGGCCCATAGCAATCAGCCCCAGCATTTT.

This clone was seen only a few times. The chain has TRBV5-1 and TRBJ1-1; TRBD1 might be the D (5 bases). CDR3 length: 14 amino acids. Germline CDR1 reads SGHRS; CDR2 reads YFSETQ. Trimming took 4 bases from V and 5 from J, leaving 15 bases between them. CDR3 protein: CASSAGDRGTEAFF. In DNA form, the CDR3 reads TGCGCCAGCAGCGCGGGGGACCGTGGGACTGAAGCTTTCTTT.

This clone showed up just once. One junction end disagrees with the germline gene, perhaps due to a read error. The chain links TRBV5-1 to TRBJ2-7; D may be TRBD2 (6 bases). The CDR3 contains 12 residues. In germline, CDR1 is SGHRS, CDR2 YFSETQ. The CDR3 region is CASSLGEGTVNF. CDR3 nucleotides: TGCGCCAGCAGCTTGGGTGAAGGGACTGTCAATTTC.

The sample holds one count of this clone. The V gene is TRBV24-1, the J gene TRBJ2-7; D gene unclear. Per the germline V gene, CDR1 is KGHDR and CDR2 is SFDVKD. Deletions cut 5 bases from V and 7 bases from J, with 20 bases between. The CDR3 has 15 residues. This CDR3 reads CATSVWSGLLKEQYF. In DNA, the CDR3 is TGTGCCACCAGTGTCTGGTCAGGTTTACTCAAAGAGCAGTACTTC.

The rearrangement uses TRBV19 and TRBJ1-3; no definite D call. V lost 3 bases to trimming and J lost 2 bases, with 5 bases between them. The CDR3 is made up of 13 amino acids. The V gene's germline CDR1 is LNHDA and CDR2 SQIVND (reference sequence). The chain's CDR3 is CASSIYAGNTIYF. The CDR3 coding sequence is TGTGCCAGTAGTATCTACGCTGGAAACACCATATATTTT.

The CDR3 protein is CASSFSTGGTEAFF. The CDR3 DNA reads TGTGCCAGTAGCTTTAGTACAGGGGGAACTGAAGCTTTCTTT. This sequence joins TRBV19 and TRBJ1-1; 8 nucleotides line up with TRBD1. Germline V CDR1 and CDR2: LNHDA, SQIVND (reference sequence). CDR3 length: 14 amino acids. V shed 6 bases and J 5 bases; nucleotides not matched to a gene: 8.

CDR3 DNA sequence: TGTGCCAGCAGCTCTTGGACAGGGAAGGACCCTAGCACAGATACGCAGTATTTT. Translated: CASSSWTGKDPSTDTQYF. The chain employs TRBV5-6 and TRBJ2-3; 8 bases fit TRBD1. The V gene end was trimmed by 3 bases and the J gene end by 0 bases; junction bases not matched to a gene: 12. Germline CDR1 is SGHDT and CDR2 is YYEEEE. The length of the CDR3 is 18 residues.

The chain joins TRBV7-6 to TRBJ2-5; 13 bases align to TRBD2. This CDR3 comprises 18 residues. Germline assignment: CDR1 SGHVS and CDR2 FNYEAQ. Unmatched junction bases numbered 9, after V lost 1 base and J lost 4 bases. The CDR3 sequence: CASSLVPPGLAGLETQYF. Written as DNA, the CDR3 is TGTGCCAGCAGCTTAGTCCCCCCGGGACTAGCGGGGTTAGAGACCCAGTACTTC.

This chain uses TRBV2 with TRBJ1-2, with D maybe TRBD1 (5 bases). The length of the CDR3 is 13 residues. From germline, CDR1 is SNHLY and CDR2 FYNNEI. The V end lost 0 bases, the J end lost 6 bases, and 8 bases lay between the germline ends. This chain's CDR3 is CASSEAGLHGYTF. The CDR3 coding sequence is TGTGCCAGCAGTGAAGCGGGACTCCATGGCTACACCTTC.